This T cell receptor (beta chain) was found in a study of cytomegalovirus exposure and HLA in healthy donors. With V trimmed by 1 base and J by 9 bases, 13 bases remained unmatched. CDR3 size: 18 residues. Looked up from germline, CDR1 is LNHNV and CDR2 is YYDKDF (reference sequence). Amplification used 60 Vbeta primers and 13 Jbeta primers. This table comes from immunoSEQ multiplex PCR, and its TCRdb copy is limited to in-frame clones, with some not included. The data show about 96,000 clones, roughly 74% seen once. For this clone: Its antigen remains unknown.

Notes on the study in general: Generally TCR sequences proved uncommon, though certain public TCRs appeared in numerous donors.

Sequenced sample: PBMCs. The chain is built from TRBV15 and TRBJ2-1, with 12 bases matching TRBD2. The TCR sequence derives from a female donor in good health and CMV-seropositive. CDR3 in amino acids: CATSRAVRTSGNVGEQFF. Written as DNA, the CDR3 is TGTGCCACCAGCAGAGCTGTTAGGACTAGCGGGAATGTGGGTGAGCAGTTCTTC.